This T cell receptor (beta chain) comes out of a study of OX40 agonist ivuxolimab in advanced cancers. Across the study: Each patient was given ivuxolimab into a vein every 2 weeks, at 0.01 to 10 mg/kg.

In the case of this clone: Its target is unknown.

Study-wide results and caveats: Low normalized T-cell clonal expansion also characterized some of the nonresponders. Expanded peripheral T cell antigen specificity was not determined.

Data came from immunoSEQ multiplex PCR; TCRdb stores just in-frame clones and leaves some out. The sample has tens of thousands of clones, less than 90% seen once. The origin of this receptor is an adult with an advanced solid tumor such as melanoma, head and neck, liver or kidney cancer. Sequenced here: CD4+ or CD8+ T cells sorted from blood, sampled in a trial of the OX40 agonist ivuxolimab.

The CDR3 reads CASSPRLAGADEQYF. The CDR3 DNA reads as TGTGCCAGCAGCCCGAGACTAGCGGGAGCAGATGAGCAGTACTTC. V is TRBV7-9 and J is TRBJ2-7; 12 nucleotides align to TRBD2. CDR3 length equals 15 residues. Germline V CDR1 and CDR2: SEHNR, FQNEAQ (reference sequence). The trim removed 5 bases at V and 7 bases at J, leaving 9 bases unmatched.